Listed below are T cell receptor beta chains from one sample, sequenced in a study of blood T cell repertoires in COVID-19. Repertoires were generated with immunoSEQ multiplex PCR, while TCRdb's copy carries only in-frame clones and drops some. This table has some 200,000 clones, 65% to 90% appearing once. Sequencing was carried out using peripheral blood. These TCRs come from an elderly man with acute or convalescent COVID-19. Each CDR3 is given with its conserved first and last residue. A D gene is named only where the DNA matches it firmly. Size is stated for part of the rows, as once, few or many counts, or as a class when the clone is expanded.

D gene,V gene,J gene,clone size,CDR3 DNA,CDR3 protein
TRBD1,TRBV2,TRBJ1-5,.,TGTGCCAGCAGTGAAGGGGGACAGGGAACTCAGCCCCAGCATTTT,CASSEGGQGTQPQHF
TRBD1,TRBV5-1,TRBJ2-4,.,TGCGCCAGCAGCACCCGGACAGGGGGCGCGGGGGGAGACATTCAGTACTTC,CASSTRTGGAGGDIQYF
TRBD1,TRBV3-1/TRBV3-2,TRBJ1-2,.,TGTGCCAGCAGCCCTCCAGCGACAGGGCTAGTCTATGGCTACACCTTC,CASSPPATGLVYGYTF
.,TRBV5-1,TRBJ2-3,.,TGCGCCAGCAGCTTGGCCGGGGCGGGGAGCACAGATACGCAGTATTTT,CASSLAGAGSTDTQYF
.,TRBV6-1,TRBJ1-2,.,TGTGCCAGCAGTGAAAGTTGGGCCGGCTATGGCTACACCTTC,CASSESWAGYGYTF
.,TRBV19,TRBJ2-6,.,TGTGCCAGTAGTACCCACGGGGCTGGGGCCAACGTCCTGACTTTC,CASSTHGAGANVLTF
.,TRBV21-1,TRBJ2-3,once,TGTGCCAGCAGCAAAGAAGGTGGGACACTGGAAGTCTGCACAGATACGCAGTATTTT,CASSKEGGTLEVCTDTQYF
.,TRBV7-2,TRBJ1-2,.,TGTGCCAGCAGCAACGCAGGGTTCAACTATGGCTACACCTTC,CASSNAGFNYGYTF
TRBD1,TRBV7-2,TRBJ2-1,.,TGTGCCAGCAGCTTGACAGGGGACCCCTCCTACAATGAGCAGTTCTTC,CASSLTGDPSYNEQFF
.,TRBV2,TRBJ1-5,.,TGTGCCAGCAGCACCCTCCCCCGGCAGCCCCAGCATTTT,CASSTLPRQPQHF
.,TRBV11-2,TRBJ2-5,.,TGTGCCAGCACGATTACCCGGGGGAACCAAGAGACCCAGTACTTC,CASTITRGNQETQYF
TRBD2,TRBV10-3,TRBJ2-7,.,TGTGCCATCAGTGAGGTAGCGGGGGTCTCCTACGAGCAGTACTTC,CAISEVAGVSYEQYF
.,TRBV27,TRBJ2-3,.,TGTGCCAGCAGTTCCAACACAGATACGCAGTATTTT,CASSSNTDTQYF
TRBD2,TRBV6-6,TRBJ2-1,.,TGTGCCAGCAGCCGGGGGACTAGCGGTGGGCACAATGAGCAGTTCTTC,CASSRGTSGGHNEQFF
.,TRBV3-1/TRBV3-2,TRBJ2-3,few,TGTGCCAGCGCCCCCAGACTAGCAGATACGCAGTATTTT,CASAPRLADTQYF
TRBD2,TRBV7-9,TRBJ2-5,.,TGTGCCAGCAGCTTAGGACTAGCCCAAGAGACCCAGTACTTC,CASSLGLAQETQYF
TRBD1,TRBV19,TRBJ1-2,.,TGTGCCAGCCATCGCAGCCGGACAGGGAATTATGGCTACACCTTC,CASHRSRTGNYGYTF
TRBD2,TRBV6-5,TRBJ2-1,.,TGTGCCAGCAGTCCTAGCGGGAGGGCCCTCGGTGAGCAGTTCTTC,CASSPSGRALGEQFF
.,TRBV2,TRBJ2-3,.,TGTGCCAGCAGCTCCGGGATCCGCACAGATACGCAGTATTTT,CASSSGIRTDTQYF
.,TRBV9,TRBJ2-1,.,TGTGCCAGCAGCCCTCCAGCGGACAATGAGCAGTTCTTC,CASSPPADNEQFF
.,TRBV7-8,TRBJ1-1,.,TGTGCCAGCAGCTTTCCTAACACTGAAGCTTTCTTT,CASSFPNTEAFF
TRBD1,TRBV2,TRBJ2-3,.,TGTGCCAGCAGCCAGGGACAGGGTCACTCAGATACGCAGTATTTT,CASSQGQGHSDTQYF
TRBD1,TRBV28,TRBJ2-3,.,TGTGCCAGCAGTCACGACAGGGGTCTGGGCACAGATACGCAGTATTTT,CASSHDRGLGTDTQYF
TRBD2,TRBV28,TRBJ2-3,.,TGTGCCAGCAGTGGGACTAGCGGGAAGGGGGGCACAGATACGCAGTATTTT,CASSGTSGKGGTDTQYF
TRBD2,TRBV2,TRBJ2-5,.,TGTGCCAGCAGCCTGACTAGCGGGAGGGGAGAGACCCAGTACTTC,CASSLTSGRGETQYF
TRBD1,TRBV27,TRBJ1-6,.,TGTGCCAGCAGTACTGGGACAGGGGGTAATTCACCCCTCCACTTT,CASSTGTGGNSPLHF
.,TRBV28,TRBJ1-2,.,TGTGCCAGCAGTTTAATTGGGGGGAACTATGGCTACACCTTC,CASSLIGGNYGYTF
.,TRBV4-2,TRBJ1-5,.,TGTGCCAGCAGCCAACAACGGGGGGGCGAGGGGAATCAGCCCCAGCATTTT,CASSQQRGGEGNQPQHF
TRBD2,TRBV7-2,TRBJ2-1,.,TGTGCCAGCAGCTTACGGACTAGCGGGCTATTTGAAATCTTC,CASSLRTSGLFEIF
.,TRBV18,TRBJ2-3,.,TGTGCCAGCTCACCACGGGGCGGCGGGACCGCAGATACGCAGTATTTT,CASSPRGGGTADTQYF
.,TRBV18,TRBJ2-5,once,TGTGCCAGCTCAGACCATCCAGGGGCTCGGGAGACCCAGTACTTC,CASSDHPGARETQYF
.,TRBV27,TRBJ2-7,.,TGTGCCAGCAGTTTATCCGACAGCTCCTACGAGCAGTACTTC,CASSLSDSSYEQYF
TRBD1,TRBV29-1,TRBJ2-3,.,TGCAGCGTACGAGACAGGGGCGGCACAGATACGCAGTATTTT,CSVRDRGGTDTQYF
.,TRBV3-1/TRBV3-2,TRBJ1-1,.,TGTGCCAGCAGCTCTCCCGGGAGCGGAAAAGCTTTCTTT,CASSSPGSGKAFF
.,TRBV7-2,TRBJ2-2,few,TGTGCCAGCAGCGGATTTAGCGGCACCGGGGAGCTGTTTTTT,CASSGFSGTGELFF